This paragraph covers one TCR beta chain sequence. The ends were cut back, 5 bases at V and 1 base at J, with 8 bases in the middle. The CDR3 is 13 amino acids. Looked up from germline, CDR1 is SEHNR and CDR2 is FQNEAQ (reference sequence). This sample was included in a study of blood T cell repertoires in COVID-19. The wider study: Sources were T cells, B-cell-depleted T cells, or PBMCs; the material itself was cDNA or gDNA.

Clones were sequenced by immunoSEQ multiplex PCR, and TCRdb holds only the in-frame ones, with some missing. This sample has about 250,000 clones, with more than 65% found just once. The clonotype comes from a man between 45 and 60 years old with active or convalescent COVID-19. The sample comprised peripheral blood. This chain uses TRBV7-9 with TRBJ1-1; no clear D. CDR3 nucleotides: TGTGCCAGCAGCCCGCGGGGGAACACTGAAGCTTTCTTT. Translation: CASSPRGNTEAFF.